A selection of T cell receptor beta chains follows, all from one sample in a study of blood T cell repertoires in COVID-19. Assay: immunoSEQ multiplex PCR; the TCRdb copy retains only in-frame clones and omits some. The profile shows about 250,000 clones, about 93% of them singletons. The sample consisted of peripheral blood. The source is a man in his thirties or forties with COVID-19, enrolled during active disease. Both conserved end residues are part of each CDR3. Each record gives: clone size, D gene, V gene, J gene, CDR3 protein, CDR3 DNA. D genes are given only for firm matches. Clone size appears in some rows only: once, few, many, or a class for an expanded clone.

NA	TRBD1	TRBV7-7	TRBJ2-1	CASSRDRANEQFF	TGTGCCAGCAGCCGGGACAGGGCGAATGAGCAGTTCTTC
NA	NA	TRBV9	TRBJ1-3	CASSPPEGNTIYF	TGTGCCAGCAGCCCCCCCGAGGGAAACACCATATATTTT
NA	NA	TRBV10-3	TRBJ1-5	CAISERGRGNYQPQHF	TGTGCCATCAGTGAAAGGGGACGGGGGAATTATCAGCCCCAGCATTTT
NA	NA	TRBV2	TRBJ2-5	CASSDRAETQYF	TGTGCCAGCAGTGACAGGGCGGAGACCCAGTACTTC
NA	TRBD1	TRBV19	TRBJ2-2	CASSIKRQGQGRYDTGELFF	TGTGCCAGTAGTATTAAACGTCAGGGACAGGGACGGTATGACACCGGGGAGCTGTTTTTT
NA	NA	TRBV5-1	TRBJ1-4	CASSLDGGGTNEKLFF	TGCGCCAGCAGCTTGGATGGTGGAGGAACTAATGAAAAACTGTTTTTT
NA	TRBD1	TRBV5-1	TRBJ2-5	CASSLERQGRKEETQYF	TGCGCCAGCAGCTTGGAGAGACAGGGGAGAAAGGAAGAGACCCAGTACTTC
NA	TRBD1	TRBV7-3	TRBJ1-6	CASSQRARGDSPLHF	TGTGCCAGCAGCCAGAGGGCCAGGGGGGATTCACCCCTCCACTTT
NA	TRBD1	TRBV9	TRBJ1-3	CASSTPGGSGNTIYF	TGTGCCAGCAGCACTCCAGGGGGCTCTGGAAACACCATATATTTT
NA	NA	TRBV5-1	TRBJ2-3	CASSLAGQEAIDTQYF	TGCGCCAGCAGCTTGGCGGGTCAGGAGGCTATTGATACGCAGTATTTT
NA	NA	TRBV19	TRBJ1-2	CASRKSGYGYTF	TGTGCCAGTAGAAAATCGGGCTATGGCTACACCTTC
few	TRBD1	TRBV5-4	TRBJ1-2	CASSYYTGEGYTF	TGTGCCAGCAGCTACTACACAGGGGAAGGCTACACCTTC
few	TRBD2	TRBV5-1	TRBJ2-2	CASSLLGGGDAGELFF	TGCGCCAGCAGCTTGCTGGGCGGGGGGGACGCCGGGGAGCTGTTTTTT
NA	TRBD1	TRBV5-1	TRBJ1-3	CASSLDGQAYSGNTIYF	TGCGCCAGCAGCTTGGACGGACAGGCTTACTCTGGAAACACCATATATTTT
NA	TRBD2	TRBV7-9	TRBJ2-2	CASTLGGAETGELFF	TGTGCCAGCACCCTCGGGGGGGCGGAAACCGGGGAGCTGTTTTTT
NA	TRBD1	TRBV9	TRBJ1-6	CASSPRGTGGLSSPLHF	TGTGCCAGCAGCCCCCGCGGGACAGGGGGACTCTCTTCACCCCTCCACTTT
NA	TRBD1	TRBV2	TRBJ1-6	CASRDRATYNSPLHF	TGTGCCAGCCGGGACAGGGCGACTTATAATTCACCCCTCCACTTT
NA	NA	TRBV2	TRBJ2-2	CASSPRGNTGELFF	TGTGCCAGCAGTCCTAGGGGGAACACCGGGGAGCTGTTTTTT
NA	TRBD1	TRBV11-2	TRBJ1-2	CASSLVVRGGANGYTF	TGTGCCAGCAGCTTAGTTGTAAGAGGGGGCGCAAATGGCTACACCTTC
NA	TRBD1	TRBV5-1	TRBJ1-2	CASSLDRGGYTF	TGCGCCAGCAGCCTTGACAGGGGTGGCTACACCTTC
NA	NA	TRBV5-1	TRBJ1-6	CASSLENSPLHF	TGCGCCAGCAGCTTAGAGAATTCACCCCTCCACTTT
NA	TRBD2	TRBV4-1	TRBJ2-7	CASSQASWTSDYEQYF	TGCGCCAGCAGCCAAGCTTCTTGGACTAGCGACTACGAGCAGTACTTC
NA	TRBD2	TRBV14	TRBJ2-5	CASSQVGGGQETQYF	TGTGCCAGCAGCCAAGTCGGCGGGGGGCAAGAGACCCAGTACTTC